This TCR beta chain was documented in a study of cytomegalovirus exposure and HLA in healthy donors. Primers: 60 Vbeta forward and 13 Jbeta reverse. The protocol was immunoSEQ multiplex PCR, while the TCRdb copy is restricted to in-frame clones and leaves out a portion. The sample lists fewer than 150,000 clones, roughly 78% occurring once. This receptor was identified in a man younger than 40 in good health and CMV-seronegative. Source material: PBMCs.

CDR3 sequence (DNA): TGTGCCAGCAGTTTTCGGAGGATCCGTAACACGAACTACGAGCAGTACTTC. The encoded protein is CASSFRRIRNTNYEQYF. The chain has TRBV27 and TRBJ2-7, with D tentatively TRBD2 (5 bases). The CDR3 is 17 residues long. Per germline, CDR1 MNHEY and CDR2 SMNVEV (reference sequence). With 3 bases removed from V and 3 bases from J, the gap between germline ends came to 21 bases.